Listed below are T cell receptor beta chains from one sample, sequenced in a study of blood T cell repertoires in COVID-19. Libraries were prepared by immunoSEQ multiplex PCR; TCRdb keeps only in-frame clonotypes and omits some of them. The sample lists under 300,000 clones, 75% to 90% occurring once. Sequences were obtained from PBMCs or T cells enriched from blood (not recorded which). These receptors came from a woman under 40 with acute COVID-19. The CDR3 runs from the conserved cysteine through the conserved F or W. D genes are given only for firm matches. Rows may omit the clone size; those that give it use once, few, many or a size class.

d_call j_call v_call clone_size cdr3_aa cdr3_nt
NA TRBJ1-6 TRBV6-1 once CASSEAPSGPLLSPLHF TGTGCCAGCAGTGAAGCGCCATCAGGGCCGCTACTTTCACCCCTCCACTTT
TRBD1 TRBJ1-2 TRBV4-1 NA CASSQDGGQVLYGYTF TGCGCCAGCAGCCAAGACGGGGGACAGGTGCTCTATGGCTACACCTTC
NA TRBJ1-3 TRBV6-5 NA CASKRSGSGNTIYF TGTGCCAGCAAGAGGAGTGGATCTGGAAACACCATATATTTT
NA TRBJ1-2 TRBV27 NA CASSYVRQGFYGYTF TGTGCCAGCAGTTATGTTCGGCAGGGTTTTTATGGCTACACCTTC
NA TRBJ2-4 TRBV13 NA CASSLMGHRAKNIQYF TGTGCCAGCAGCTTAATGGGGCACCGAGCCAAAAACATTCAGTACTTC
TRBD1 TRBJ1-2 TRBV29-1 NA CSVPRDSYNYGYTF TGCAGCGTGCCCCGGGACAGTTATAACTATGGCTACACCTTC
NA TRBJ1-2 TRBV7-2 NA CASSLANAGDGYTF TGTGCCAGCAGCTTAGCCAATGCAGGGGATGGCTACACCTTC
TRBD2 TRBJ2-1 TRBV27 NA CASSLMSVGGNEQFF TGTGCCAGCAGTTTAATGTCAGTGGGGGGGAATGAGCAGTTCTTC
NA TRBJ1-2 TRBV5-1 NA CASSEQGDYGYTF TGCGCCAGCAGCGAGCAGGGTGACTATGGCTACACCTTC
TRBD2 TRBJ2-1 TRBV18 once CASSPNRGEGNEQFF TGTGCCAGCTCACCAAATCGAGGGGAGGGGAATGAGCAGTTCTTC